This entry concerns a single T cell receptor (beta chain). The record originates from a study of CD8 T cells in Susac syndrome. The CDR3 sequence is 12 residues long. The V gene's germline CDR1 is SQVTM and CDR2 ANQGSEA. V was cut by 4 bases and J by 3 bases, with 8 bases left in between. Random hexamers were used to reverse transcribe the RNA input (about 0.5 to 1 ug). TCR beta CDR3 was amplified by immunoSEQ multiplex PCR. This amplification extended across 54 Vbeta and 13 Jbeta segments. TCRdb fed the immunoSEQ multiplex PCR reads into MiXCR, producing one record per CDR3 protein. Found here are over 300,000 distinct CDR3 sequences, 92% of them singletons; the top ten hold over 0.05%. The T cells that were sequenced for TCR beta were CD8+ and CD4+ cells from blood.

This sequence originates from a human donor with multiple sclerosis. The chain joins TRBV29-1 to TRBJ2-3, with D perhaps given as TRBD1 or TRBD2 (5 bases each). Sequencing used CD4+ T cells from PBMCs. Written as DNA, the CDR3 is TGCAGCGTTGGTGGGGGAACAGATACGCAGTATTTT. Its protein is CSVGGGTDTQYF.